What follows are 29 T cell receptor beta chains derived from one specimen sequenced in a study of blood T cell repertoires in COVID-19. Data came from immunoSEQ multiplex PCR; TCRdb stores just in-frame clones and leaves some out. The data show about 190,000 clones, around 89% seen once. Sequenced material: peripheral blood. Receptor source: a man in his fifties or sixties with acute or convalescent COVID-19.

The chain carries TRBV9 and TRBJ1-4; TRBD1 aligns across 8 bases. The junction had 4 bases not matched to a gene; V was cut back by 3 bases and J by 3 bases. The CDR3 length is 15 residues. The germline gives CDR1 SGDLS, CDR2 YYNGEE. The CDR3 DNA is TGTGCCAGCAGCGGGACAGGGTTTCCTAATGAAAAACTGTTTTTT. Amino acids: CASSGTGFPNEKLFF.

This clone was counted once. The chain links TRBV15 to TRBJ2-7; D is unresolved. The CDR3 runs 15 residues. Trimming pared 1 base from V and 0 bases from J, leaving 10 bases between. Germline CDR1 and CDR2: LNHNV and YYDKDF (reference sequence). The CDR3 DNA follows: TGTGCCACCAGCAGAGTGGCGGCAAGCTCCTACGAGCAGTACTTC. Protein product: CATSRVAASSYEQYF.

This chain connects TRBV6-5 to TRBJ2-5; D gene ambiguous. Trimming pared 4 bases from V and 2 bases from J, leaving 14 bases between. CDR1 MNHEY and CDR2 SVGAGI come from the germline V gene. There are 15 residues in the CDR3. CDR3 loop: CASSSPGVGQETQYF. The CDR3 DNA is TGTGCCAGCAGTTCGCCCGGTGTCGGGCAAGAGACCCAGTACTTC.

The sample holds a few counts of this clone. The chain employs TRBV14 and TRBJ2-2; no reliable D call. V gave up 2 bases and J gave up 6 bases, with 7 bases separating them. CDR3 size: 13 residues. Germline V gene lookup returns CDR1 SGHDN and CDR2 FVKESK. CDR3 sequence (DNA): TGTGCCAGCAGCCAACGCGCGGCCGGGGAGCTGTTTTTT. Its translation: CASSQRAAGELFF.

V and J are TRBV7-9 and TRBJ1-5; unclear D gene. The CDR3 is made up of 16 amino acids. Trimming left V 6 bases short and J 0 bases short, with 15 bases between. The germline gives CDR1 SEHNR, CDR2 FQNEAQ (reference sequence). The CDR3 here is CASSPIDSDSNQPQHF. As DNA, the CDR3 is TGTGCCAGCAGTCCAATCGACTCGGATAGCAATCAGCCCCAGCATTTT.

CDR3 amino acids: CASSLVLAGDYEQYF. For the CDR3, the DNA is TGTGCCAGCAGCTTAGTTCTAGCGGGAGACTACGAGCAGTACTTC. This chain uses TRBV7-6 with TRBJ2-7; TRBD2 aligns across 10 bases. The CDR3 consists of 15 residues. CDR1 is SGHVS and CDR2 is FNYEAQ in the germline V gene. V lost 1 base and J lost 3; bases outside the gene matches: 3.

This clone was picked up one time. V gene TRBV9 combines with J gene TRBJ1-4; D not resolved. The V end lost 0 bases, the J end lost 4 bases, and 16 bases lay between the germline ends. This CDR3 has 17 residues. From germline, CDR1 is SGDLS and CDR2 YYNGEE. The CDR3 nucleotides are TGTGCCAGCAGCGTAGGTCCTTTTGGACTCAGTAATGAAAAACTGTTTTTT. Translated: CASSVGPFGLSNEKLFF.

This clone was observed once. The rearrangement uses TRBV27 and TRBJ1-1, with D possibly being TRBD1 (5 bases). The CDR3 spans 14 residues. V lost 5 bases and J lost 0, with 10 bases in between. The germline V gene has CDR1 MNHEY and CDR2 SMNVEV (reference sequence). Here the CDR3 reads CASSPDNVNTEAFF. Written as DNA, the CDR3 is TGTGCCAGCAGTCCGGACAACGTGAACACTGAAGCTTTCTTT.

The chain carries TRBV2 and TRBJ2-1, with D perhaps TRBD1 (5 bases). This CDR3 has 13 residues. The V end was cut by 6 bases, the J end by 8 bases, with 14 bases between. The germline V gene has CDR1 SNHLY and CDR2 FYNNEI. The CDR3 DNA reads TGTGCCAGCAGCCTCAACCAGGGTCATGAGCAGTTCTTC. Translated: CASSLNQGHEQFF. Supplemented by reference TRBV2 and TRBJ2-1, the full variable domain reads EPEVTQTPSHQVTQMGQEVILRCVPISNHLYFYWYRQILGQKVEFLVSFYNNEISEKSEIFDDQFSVERPDGSNFTLKIRSTKLEDSAMYFCASSLNQGHEQFFGPGTRLTVL.

The DNA for the CDR3 is TGTGCCAGCAGCCCCAGTGCCTACAATGAGCAGTTCTTC. Its translation is CASSPSAYNEQFF. The chain carries TRBV9 and TRBJ2-1; D ambiguous. V lost 4 bases to trimming and J lost 2 bases, with 7 bases between them. The V gene's germline CDR1 is SGDLS and CDR2 YYNGEE. This CDR3 has 13 amino acids.

The CDR3 DNA sequence: TGTGCCAGCAATAGACAGCGCTCTGGGGCCAACGTCCTGACTTTC. This encodes CASNRQRSGANVLTF. The chain links TRBV2 to TRBJ2-6; tentatively, D is TRBD1 (5 bases). Trimming removed 7 bases at V and 0 bases at J, with 10 bases between. CDR3 length: 15 residues. CDR1 is SNHLY and CDR2 is FYNNEI in the germline V gene.

The chain recombines TRBV9 with TRBJ2-2; 8 bases match TRBD1. The CDR3 is 14 residues long. V was clipped by 4 bases and J by 4 bases; unmatched bases: 3. Germline V gives CDR1 SGDLS, CDR2 YYNGEE. The CDR3 DNA follows: TGTGCCAGCAGCCCACAGGGGGGCACCGGGGAGCTGTTTTTT. Residues: CASSPQGGTGELFF.

The chain links TRBV7-9 to TRBJ1-2; 7 positions match TRBD1. CDR3 length equals 13 residues. From germline, CDR1 is SEHNR and CDR2 FQNEAQ (reference sequence). The V gene end was trimmed by 5 bases and the J gene end by 4 bases; junction bases not matched to a gene: 4. CDR3 sequence (DNA): TGTGCCAGCAGCCCCGGACAGGCCTATGGCTACACCTTC. Protein product: CASSPGQAYGYTF.

The chain couples TRBV4-2 to TRBJ1-5; possibly TRBD1 for D (5 bases). The CDR3 loop spans 15 amino acids. V shed 0 bases and J shed 6 bases, with 12 bases lying between them. Germline-derived CDR1 and CDR2 are LGHNA and YNFKEQ. This chain's CDR3 is CASSQDLARAQPQHF. The CDR3 DNA is TGTGCCAGCAGCCAAGATTTGGCCAGGGCTCAGCCCCAGCATTTT.

J is TRBJ2-1 and V is TRBV9; 10 nucleotides match TRBD2. CDR1 and CDR2 from the germline V gene are SGDLS and YYNGEE. CDR3 size: 15 residues. The V segment lost 3 bases and the J segment 6 bases; nucleotides outside the gene matches: 6. The CDR3 sequence: CASSGVAGGPNEQFF. Here the CDR3 DNA reads TGTGCCAGCAGCGGGGTAGCGGGAGGCCCCAATGAGCAGTTCTTC.

J is TRBJ2-7 and V is TRBV7-2; tentatively, D is TRBD1 (5 bases). Trimming took off 0 bases at V and 3 bases at J, with 15 bases between the two ends. The CDR3 contains 16 residues. Germline V CDR1 and CDR2: SGHTA, FQGNSA. CDR3 in amino acids: CASSLASSGPSYEQYF. CDR3 bases: TGTGCCAGCAGCTTAGCTAGTTCAGGGCCAAGCTACGAGCAGTACTTC.

This clone was recorded a few times. This chain links TRBV6-5 with TRBJ1-2; D gene unclear. V gave up 7 bases and J gave up 5 bases, with 17 bases separating them. The germline CDR1 and CDR2 sequences are MNHEY and SVGAGI. The CDR3 sequence is 14 residues long. The CDR3 here is CASILGGQAYGYTF. CDR3 in DNA: TGTGCCAGCATCTTGGGAGGGCAGGCGTATGGCTACACCTTC.

This chain uses TRBV5-1 with TRBJ2-5; 8 positions match TRBD1. CDR1 SGHRS and CDR2 YFSETQ come from the germline V gene. V lost 3 bases to trimming and J lost 4 bases; unmatched junction nucleotides: 5. The CDR3 runs 14 residues. This chain's CDR3 is CASSSGQELETQYF. The CDR3 region has the DNA TGCGCCAGCAGCTCGGGACAGGAGCTAGAGACCCAGTACTTC.

This rearrangement joins TRBV5-6 to TRBJ2-5; the match to TRBD2 covers 7 bases. CDR1 is SGHDT, CDR2 YYEEEE, per germline. CDR3 length: 16 residues. The junction had 8 bases not matched to a gene; V was cut back by 0 bases and J by 3 bases. The CDR3 is CASSLVGRDYEETQYF. CDR3 DNA: TGTGCCAGCAGCTTGGTGGGCCGGGACTACGAAGAGACCCAGTACTTC. Using reference TRBV5-6 and TRBJ2-5 for the parts outside the CDR3, the full variable domain is DAGVTQSPTHLIKTRGQQVTLRCSPKSGHDTVSWYQQALGQGPQFIFQYYEEEERQRGNFPDRFSGHQFPNYSSELNVNALLLGDSALYLCASSLVGRDYEETQYFGPGTRLLVL.

This clone was counted a single time. The chain couples TRBV5-8 to TRBJ1-6; no definite D call. CDR1 is SGHTS, CDR2 YDEGEE, per germline. The CDR3 consists of 12 residues. With 2 bases removed from V and 7 bases from J, the gap between germline ends came to 4 bases. The CDR3 loop reads CASSFQNSPLHF. The CDR3 DNA is TGTGCCAGCAGCTTTCAGAATTCACCCCTCCACTTT.

The table lists this clone with a count of one. V is TRBV24-1 and J is TRBJ2-1; D not resolved. V shed 7 bases and J shed 3 bases, with 12 bases lying between them. CDR3 length: 14 amino acids. Per the germline V gene, CDR1 is KGHDR and CDR2 is SFDVKD. The DNA for the CDR3 is TGTGCCACCAGCCCTGAACCGGGCTACAATGAGCAGTTCTTC. This codes for CATSPEPGYNEQFF.

The chain combines TRBV3-1 (or the pseudogene TRBV3-2) with TRBJ1-1, with TRBD1 as a possible D gene (6 bases). The CDR3 is made up of 17 amino acids. CDR1 is LGHDT and CDR2 is YNNKEL in the germline V gene (reference sequence). Deletions cut 0 bases from V and 2 bases from J, with 16 bases between. The DNA for the CDR3 is TGTGCCAGCAGCCAAGACTTAGCACAGGGCCTTAACACTGAAGCTTTCTTT. It encodes CASSQDLAQGLNTEAFF.

The gene calls are TRBV28 and TRBJ1-5; D remains ambiguous. The CDR3 extends over 13 amino acids. Germline V gene data show CDR1 as MDHEN and CDR2 as SYDVKM. The CDR3: CGWGAEGNQPQHF. The CDR3 DNA reads as TGTGGGTGGGGAGCGGAGGGCAATCAGCCCCAGCATTTT.

The chain couples TRBV7-2 to TRBJ1-2; no clear D gene. CDR1 is SGHTA, CDR2 FQGNSA, per germline. The V end lost 2 bases, the J end lost 0 bases, and 4 bases lay between the germline ends. The CDR3 runs to 13 residues. The CDR3 DNA reads as TGTGCCAGCAGCTTAATCGCTAACTATGGCTACACCTTC. It specifies CASSLIANYGYTF.

The genes are TRBV18 and TRBJ1-1, with 8 positions matching TRBD1. V shed 1 base and J 6 bases; nucleotides not matched to a gene: 7. Germline V gene data show CDR1 as KGHSH and CDR2 as LQKENI. This CDR3 region has 15 residues. In DNA form, the CDR3 reads TGTGCCAGCTCACCACTAGACAGGGGAGGCTCTGAAGCTTTCTTT. Its protein is CASSPLDRGGSEAFF.

This chain joins TRBV28 and TRBJ2-7, with a weak D call TRBD1 (6 bases). From germline, CDR1 is MDHEN and CDR2 SYDVKM. The CDR3 is made up of 13 amino acids. V lost 4 bases to trimming and J lost 4 bases, with 11 bases between them. CDR3: CASSSGQSYEQYF. The CDR3 DNA sequence: TGTGCCAGCAGTTCCGGACAGTCGTACGAGCAGTACTTC.

The chain recombines TRBV3-1 (or the pseudogene TRBV3-2) with TRBJ1-1, with TRBD1 matching 8 bases. The junction had 6 bases not matched to a gene; V was cut back by 8 bases and J by 7 bases. CDR3 length: 12 residues. Germline assignment: CDR1 LGHDT and CDR2 YNNKEL (reference sequence). The CDR3: CASRGTGIEAFF. CDR3 nucleotide sequence: TGTGCCAGCCGAGGGACAGGTATTGAAGCTTTCTTT.

The rearrangement joins TRBV5-1 to TRBJ2-7; a possible D gene is TRBD2 (5 bases). There are 14 residues in the CDR3. V dropped 4 bases and J dropped 5 bases, with 16 bases sitting between them. The germline CDR1 and CDR2 sequences are SGHRS and YFSETQ. The CDR3 coding sequence is TGCGCCAGCAGCCTCCGACCCGGGGTCAACGAGCAGTACTTC. It encodes CASSLRPGVNEQYF.

This clone occurred a few times. This chain uses TRBV6-5 with TRBJ2-2; 8 bases are a match to TRBD2. V lost 9 bases to trimming and J lost 5 bases; unmatched junction nucleotides: 8. There are 14 residues in the CDR3. The germline V gene encodes CDR1 MNHEY and CDR2 SVGAGI. CDR3 region: CARRAGERTGELFF. The CDR3 DNA reads TGTGCCAGGAGAGCGGGGGAACGGACCGGGGAGCTGTTTTTT.